The sequence of this TCR beta chain was determined in a study of Ad26.COV2.S vaccination and SARS-CoV-2 variants. Study as a whole: The Ad26.COV2.S arm of the COV1001 trial was where the donor was placed. By the intramuscular route, Ad26.COV2.S was given once, or twice 56 days apart.

The repertoire was sequenced with immunoSEQ multiplex PCR; TCRdb's copy has only in-frame clones and lacks some. Of under 250,000 clones listed, roughly nine tenths are singletons. The treatment was: around 19 received Ad26.COV2.S at low or high dose, single or two shots; five or six received placebo; per-sample allocation not given. Specimens were obtained on day 63 following the first vaccine or placebo injection. The specimen comprised peripheral blood, sampled in a trial of Ad26.COV2.S vaccine versus placebo. The TCR was taken from a person between 18 and 59 years old who received the Ad26.COV2.S COVID-19 vaccine or a placebo.

The CDR3 reads CASSRDGGTLAKNIQYF. Here the CDR3 DNA reads TGTGCCAGCAGTCGCGATGGGGGTACTCTAGCCAAAAACATTCAGTACTTC. The chain uses TRBV6-2 or TRBV6-3 and TRBJ2-4; D could derive from TRBD1 or TRBD2 (5 bases each). This CDR3 is 17 amino acids long. V was clipped by 5 bases and J by 0 bases, with 17 bases between them. Germline V CDR1 and CDR2: MNHEY, SVGEGT.